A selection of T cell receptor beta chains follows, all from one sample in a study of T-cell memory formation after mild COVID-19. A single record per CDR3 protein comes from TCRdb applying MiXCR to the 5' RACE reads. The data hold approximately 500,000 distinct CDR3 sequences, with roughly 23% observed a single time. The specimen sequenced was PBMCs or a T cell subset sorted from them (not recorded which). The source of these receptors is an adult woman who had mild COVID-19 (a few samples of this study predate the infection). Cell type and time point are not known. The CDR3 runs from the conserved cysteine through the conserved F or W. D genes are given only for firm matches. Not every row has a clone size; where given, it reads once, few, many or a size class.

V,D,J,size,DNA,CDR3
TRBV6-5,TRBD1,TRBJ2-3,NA,TGTGCCAGCAGTATCAGGGGGCAGGGGCAAGATACGCAGTATTTT,CASSIRGQGQDTQYF
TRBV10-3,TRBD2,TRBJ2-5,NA,TGTGCCATCAGCCGCGATAGCGGGGGGGCTGAGGAGACCCAGTACTTC,CAISRDSGGAEETQYF
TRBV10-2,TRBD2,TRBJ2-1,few,TGCGCCAGCAGCCGGGGACTAGCGGATTACAATGAGCAGTTCTTC,CASSRGLADYNEQFF
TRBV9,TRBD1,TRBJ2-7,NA,TGTGCCAGCAGCGGGCGGACAGGGGGCCTGCACGAGCAGTACTTC,CASSGRTGGLHEQYF
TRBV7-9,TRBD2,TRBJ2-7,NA,TGTGCCAGCAGCTCCTCTCTAGCGGGGAAGTCCTACGAGCAGTACTTC,CASSSSLAGKSYEQYF
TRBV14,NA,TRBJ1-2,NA,TGTGCCAGCAGCCCACACCAGTCAGGGTTGGGAGGCTACACCTTC,CASSPHQSGLGGYTF
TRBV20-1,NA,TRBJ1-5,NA,TGCAGTGCTAGTCTGGGGGCTGGCAATCAGCCCCAGCATTTT,CSASLGAGNQPQHF
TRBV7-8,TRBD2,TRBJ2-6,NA,TGTGCCAGCTACCCGGGGGGGCGCTCCTCTGGGGCCAACGTCCTGACTTTC,CASYPGGRSSGANVLTF
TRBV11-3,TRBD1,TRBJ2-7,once,TGTGCCAGCAGCTTTCAACAGGGGACCGAGCAGTACTTC,CASSFQQGTEQYF
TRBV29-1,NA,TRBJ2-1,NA,TGCAGCGTTGACCGACGACCTCTATACAGCAATGAGCAGTTCTTC,CSVDRRPLYSNEQFF
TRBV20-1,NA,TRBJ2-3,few,TGCAGTGCCCATAGGACAGATACGCAGTATTTT,CSAHRTDTQYF
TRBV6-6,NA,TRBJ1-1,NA,TGTGCCAGCAGTTACTCAGCAGGGCCGAACACTGAAGCTTTCTTT,CASSYSAGPNTEAFF
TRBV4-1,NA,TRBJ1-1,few,TGCGCCAGCAGCCATCCGGCCGAGGGGGTCATGAACACTGAAGCTTTCTTT,CASSHPAEGVMNTEAFF
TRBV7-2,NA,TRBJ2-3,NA,TGTGCCAGCAGCTTGATAGCGATTAGCACAGATACGCAGTATTTT,CASSLIAISTDTQYF
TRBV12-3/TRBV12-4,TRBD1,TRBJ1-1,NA,TGTGCCAGCAGTTTCCCGGACAGGGACCCTGAAGCTTTCTTT,CASSFPDRDPEAFF
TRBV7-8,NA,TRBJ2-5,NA,TGTGCCAGCGTAACCCCCACAGGGAAGGAGACCCAGTACTTC,CASVTPTGKETQYF
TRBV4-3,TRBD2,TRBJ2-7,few,TGCGCCAGCAGCCACAACGCGGGTGGCGGACTAGACGGAAAGCAGTACTTC,CASSHNAGGGLDGKQYF
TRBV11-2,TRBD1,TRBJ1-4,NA,TGTGCCAGCAGCCCCATACAAGGACAGGGGGCTCGAGAAAAACTGTTTTTT,CASSPIQGQGAREKLFF
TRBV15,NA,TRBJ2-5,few,TGTGCCACCAGCAGAGTTGCGGAAGAGACCCAGTACTTC,CATSRVAEETQYF
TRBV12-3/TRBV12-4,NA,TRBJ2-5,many,TGTGCCAGCAGTTCCGGGACCCCGGGCGTGGAGACCCAGTACTTC,CASSSGTPGVETQYF
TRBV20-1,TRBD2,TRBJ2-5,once,TGCAGTGCTAGAGATCCCCTACGGGGGGACCAAGAGACCCAGTACTTC,CSARDPLRGDQETQYF
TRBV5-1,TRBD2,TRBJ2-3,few,TGCGCCAGCAGCTTGGTCGGACTTCCAGCGGGATTGGGAGATACGCAGTATTTT,CASSLVGLPAGLGDTQYF
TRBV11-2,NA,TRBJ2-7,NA,TGTGCCAGCAGCCCGCCGATGGGGCTGAGGAGGGACTACGAGCAGTACTTC,CASSPPMGLRRDYEQYF
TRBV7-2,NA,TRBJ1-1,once,TGTGCCAGCAGCTGGAAGGGTTTGAACACTGAAGCTTTCTTT,CASSWKGLNTEAFF
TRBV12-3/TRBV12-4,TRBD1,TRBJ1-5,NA,TGTGCCAGCAGCCGGGGGGACAGGAGCGATTTT,CASSRGDRSDF
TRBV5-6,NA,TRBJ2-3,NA,TGTGCCAGCAGCTTGGGGACAATCACAGATACGCAGTATTTT,CASSLGTITDTQYF
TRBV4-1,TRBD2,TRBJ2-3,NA,TGCGCCAGCAGCCCCGGGGGGGCGGGGACCATTACTGATACGCAGTATTTT,CASSPGGAGTITDTQYF
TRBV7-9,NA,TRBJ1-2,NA,TGTGCCAGCAGCTTTTTGCAGGTTAACTATGGCTACACCTTC,CASSFLQVNYGYTF
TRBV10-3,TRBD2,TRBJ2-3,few,TGTGCCATCAGTGATGGTAGCGGGAGCGGAGGAGATACGCAGTATTTT,CAISDGSGSGGDTQYF
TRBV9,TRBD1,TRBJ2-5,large,TGTGCCAGCAGCAAGACAGGGGCGGGAGAGACCCAGTACTTC,CASSKTGAGETQYF
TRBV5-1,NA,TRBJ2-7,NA,TGCGCCAGCAGCTTCGTTGGCACGAGCTACGAGCAGTACTTC,CASSFVGTSYEQYF
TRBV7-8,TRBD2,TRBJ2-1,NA,TGTGCCAGCAGCCCCCCCGGGACTAGAGGGAGAAATGAGCAGTTCTTC,CASSPPGTRGRNEQFF
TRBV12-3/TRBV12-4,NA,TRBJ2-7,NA,TGTGCCAGCAGTTCGGTATTCACAGGGAGGGCCTACGAGCAGTACTTC,CASSSVFTGRAYEQYF
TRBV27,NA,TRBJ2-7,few,TGTGCCAGCAGTCTCGCCCGATCGGGGTTCCACGAGCAGTACTTC,CASSLARSGFHEQYF
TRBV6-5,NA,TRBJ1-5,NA,TGTGCCAGCAGTTACGGCGAGAATCAGCCCCAGCATTTT,CASSYGENQPQHF
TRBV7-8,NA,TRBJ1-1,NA,TGTGCCAGCAGGACGGGGGGGGCCACTGAAGCTTTCTTT,CASRTGGATEAFF
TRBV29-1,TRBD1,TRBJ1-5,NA,TGCAGCGTTGGGACAGGGCCCAATCAGCCCCAGCATTTT,CSVGTGPNQPQHF
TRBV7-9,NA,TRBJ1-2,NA,TGTGCCGGGGAGGGCAGCCTTGGCTATGGCTACACCTTC,CAGEGSLGYGYTF
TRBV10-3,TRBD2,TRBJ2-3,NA,TGTGCCATCAGTGAACTCCTAGCGGACACAGATACGCAGTATTTT,CAISELLADTDTQYF
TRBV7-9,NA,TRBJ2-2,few,TGTGCCAGCAGCCTGGTGGAGGGGCCGAGCACCGGGGAGCTGTTTTTT,CASSLVEGPSTGELFF
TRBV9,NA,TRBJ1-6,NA,TGTGCCAGCAGCGTAACAGACCGCTCCTATAATTCACCCCTCCACTTT,CASSVTDRSYNSPLHF
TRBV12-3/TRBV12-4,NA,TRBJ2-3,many,TGTGCCAGCAGGGGGACCTGGCGGTATAGCACAGATACGCAGTATTTT,CASRGTWRYSTDTQYF
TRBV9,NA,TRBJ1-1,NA,TGTGCCAGCTCGAGGGGTTTCGACACTGAAGCTTTCTTT,CASSRGFDTEAFF
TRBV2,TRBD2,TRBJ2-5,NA,TGTGCCAGCACGGGGGGACGGGTCGAGGAGACCCAGTACTTC,CASTGGRVEETQYF
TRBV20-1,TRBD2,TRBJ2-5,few,TGCAGTGCTAGGCCCGTAGGAGCGGGAGACCAAGAGACCCAGTACTTC,CSARPVGAGDQETQYF
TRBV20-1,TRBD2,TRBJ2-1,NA,TGCAGTGCACCTCTAGCGGGAGGACTGTTCTTC,CSAPLAGGLFF
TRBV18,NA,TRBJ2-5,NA,TGTGCCAGCTCACCACCGAACAGACGAGGCGGAGAGACCCAGTACTTC,CASSPPNRRGGETQYF
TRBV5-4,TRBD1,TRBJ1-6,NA,TGTGCCAGCGGACGGGGGGGACAGGACCCTTCACCCCTCCACTTT,CASGRGGQDPSPLHF
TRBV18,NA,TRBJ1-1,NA,TGTGCCAGCTCACGCGACGCGGGAGGAACTGAAGCTTTCTTT,CASSRDAGGTEAFF
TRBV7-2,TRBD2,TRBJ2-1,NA,TGTGCCAGCAGCATACAGAGCGGGGGGGGCAATGAGCAGTTCTTC,CASSIQSGGGNEQFF
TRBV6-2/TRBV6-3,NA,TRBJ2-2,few,TGTGCCAGCAAGAGCTACGCGAACACCGGGGAGCTGTTTTTT,CASKSYANTGELFF
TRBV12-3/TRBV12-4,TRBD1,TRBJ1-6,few,TGTGCCAGCAGTCCCCGACAGGGGGCTTCTAATTCACCCCTCCACTTT,CASSPRQGASNSPLHF
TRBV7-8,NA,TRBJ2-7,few,TGTGCCAGCAGCTTGGTAGGCAACACCTACGAGCAGTACTTC,CASSLVGNTYEQYF
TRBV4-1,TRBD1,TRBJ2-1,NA,TGCGCCAGCAGCCAAGATGTTGTATTGGACAGGGAGTTCGATGAGCAGTTCTTC,CASSQDVVLDREFDEQFF
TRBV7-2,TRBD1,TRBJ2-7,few,TGTGCCAGCAGCCCAACAGGGGATGTCGACGAGCAGTACTTC,CASSPTGDVDEQYF